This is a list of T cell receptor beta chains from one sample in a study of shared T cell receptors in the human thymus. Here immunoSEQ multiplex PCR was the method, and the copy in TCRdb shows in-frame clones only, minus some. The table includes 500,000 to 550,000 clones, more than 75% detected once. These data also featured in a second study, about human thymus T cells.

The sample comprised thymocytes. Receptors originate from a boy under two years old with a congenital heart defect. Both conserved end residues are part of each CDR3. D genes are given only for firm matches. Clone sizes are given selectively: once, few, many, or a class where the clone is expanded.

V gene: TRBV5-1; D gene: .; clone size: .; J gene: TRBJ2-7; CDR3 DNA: TGCGCCAGCAGCCGCCGGGGAGTGCACGAGCAGTACTTC; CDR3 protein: CASSRRGVHEQYF
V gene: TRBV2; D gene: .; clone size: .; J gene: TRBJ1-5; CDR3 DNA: TGTGCCAGTCGGGACATGTATCAGCCCCAGCATTTT; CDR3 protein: CASRDMYQPQHF
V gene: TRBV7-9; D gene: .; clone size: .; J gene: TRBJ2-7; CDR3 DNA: TGTGCCAGCAGCTTAGAGTCCGTGTTGCGGGACTACGAGCAGTACTTC; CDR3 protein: CASSLESVLRDYEQYF
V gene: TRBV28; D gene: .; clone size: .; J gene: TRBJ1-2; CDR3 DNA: TGTGCCAGCAGCTCAGGGTCTGGCTACACCTTC; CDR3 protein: CASSSGSGYTF
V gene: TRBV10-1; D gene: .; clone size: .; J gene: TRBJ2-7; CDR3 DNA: TGCGCCAGCAGTGAGTCTAGTGGTTTAGCGGTCTCCTACGAGCAGTACTTC; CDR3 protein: CASSESSGLAVSYEQYF
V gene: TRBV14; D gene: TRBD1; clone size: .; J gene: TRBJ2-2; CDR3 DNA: TGTGCCAGCAGCCCGTGGACAGGGGCGAACACCGGGGAGCTGTTTTTT; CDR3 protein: CASSPWTGANTGELFF
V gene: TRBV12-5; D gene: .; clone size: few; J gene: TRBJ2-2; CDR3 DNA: TGTGCTAGTGGGCTGACTAACACCGGGGAGCTGTTTTTT; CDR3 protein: CASGLTNTGELFF
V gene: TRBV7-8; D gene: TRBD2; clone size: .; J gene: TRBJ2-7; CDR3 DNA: TGTGCCAGCAGCTTAGAAAGGCCGGGACTAGCGAGCGACGAGCAGTACTTC; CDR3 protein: CASSLERPGLASDEQYF
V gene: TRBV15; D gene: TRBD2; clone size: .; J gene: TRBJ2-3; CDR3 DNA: TGTGCCACCAGCAGAGATTTTGGGCGGGGGAGCACAGATACGCAGTATTTT; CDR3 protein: CATSRDFGRGSTDTQYF
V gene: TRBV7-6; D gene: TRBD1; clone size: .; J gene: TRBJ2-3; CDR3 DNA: TGTGCCAGCAGCTTAGCGCGAGGACAGGGGGGCCCGACAGATACGCAGTATTTT; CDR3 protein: CASSLARGQGGPTDTQYF
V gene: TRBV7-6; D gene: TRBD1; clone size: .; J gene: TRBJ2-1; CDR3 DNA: TGTGCCAGCAGCTTAAAGGGACAGGCCCCCTACAATGAGCAGTTCTTC; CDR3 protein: CASSLKGQAPYNEQFF
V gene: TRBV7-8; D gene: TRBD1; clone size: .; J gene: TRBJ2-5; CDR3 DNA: TGTGCCAGCAGTCGGGACAGGGGACTTCGGGAGACCCAGTACTTC; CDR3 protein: CASSRDRGLRETQYF
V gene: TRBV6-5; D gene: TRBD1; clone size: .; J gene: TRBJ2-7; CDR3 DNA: TGTGCCAGCAGTTTTTGGTCGGGACAGCCTTCCTACGAGCAGTACTTC; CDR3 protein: CASSFWSGQPSYEQYF
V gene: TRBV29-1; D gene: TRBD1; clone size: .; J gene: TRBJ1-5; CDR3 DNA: TGCAGCGTGAGGACAGGGGCCCACAATCAGCCCCAGCATTTT; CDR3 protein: CSVRTGAHNQPQHF
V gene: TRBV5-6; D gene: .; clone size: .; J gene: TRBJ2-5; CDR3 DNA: TGTGCCAGCAGCACGGGGGAAGAGACCCAGTACTTC; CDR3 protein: CASSTGEETQYF
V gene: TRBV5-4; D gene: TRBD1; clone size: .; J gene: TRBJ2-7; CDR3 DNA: TGTGCCAGCAGCCCAAGGGACAGCAGCTCCTACGAGCAGTACTTC; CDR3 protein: CASSPRDSSSYEQYF
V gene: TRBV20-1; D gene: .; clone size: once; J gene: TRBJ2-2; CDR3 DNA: TGCAGTGCCCAATACACCGGGGAGCTGTTTTTT; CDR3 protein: CSAQYTGELFF
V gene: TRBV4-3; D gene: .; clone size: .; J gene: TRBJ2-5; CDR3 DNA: TGCGCCAGCAGCCAGTTTTCGAACTTGCAAGAGACCCAGTACTTC; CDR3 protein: CASSQFSNLQETQYF
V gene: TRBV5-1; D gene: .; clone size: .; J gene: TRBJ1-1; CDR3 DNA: TGCGCCAGCCAAACAAATATCCCGGGACTCAGCAACACTGAAGCTTTCTTT; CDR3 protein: CASQTNIPGLSNTEAFF
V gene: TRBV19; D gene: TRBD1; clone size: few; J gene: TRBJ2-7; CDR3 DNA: TGTGCCAGTAGAAGGGGGCAGGGCAATAGGGAGCAGTACTTC; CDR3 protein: CASRRGQGNREQYF
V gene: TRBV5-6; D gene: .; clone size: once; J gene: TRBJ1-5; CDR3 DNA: TGTGCCAGCAGCTTGGGGGCCCCATACCCTCAGCCCCAGCATTTT; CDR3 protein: CASSLGAPYPQPQHF
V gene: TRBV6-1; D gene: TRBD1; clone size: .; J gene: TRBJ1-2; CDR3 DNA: TGTGCCAGCAGTGAAGGAAAAGACAGGGCAAGGAATGGCTACACCTTC; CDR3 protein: CASSEGKDRARNGYTF
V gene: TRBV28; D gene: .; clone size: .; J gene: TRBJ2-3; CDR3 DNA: TGTGCCACCTCGGACGGGAGCGACTCTACTAGCACAGATACGCAGTATTTT; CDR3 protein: CATSDGSDSTSTDTQYF
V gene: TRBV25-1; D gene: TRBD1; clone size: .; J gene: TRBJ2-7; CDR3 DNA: TGTGCCAGCAGTGATGAAAAGACAGGGGGGTACTACGAGCAGTACTTC; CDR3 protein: CASSDEKTGGYYEQYF
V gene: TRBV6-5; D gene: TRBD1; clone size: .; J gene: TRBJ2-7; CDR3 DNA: TGTGCCAGCAGTTCCCGGGACAGCGGACGCAACTTC; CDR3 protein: CASSSRDSGRNF
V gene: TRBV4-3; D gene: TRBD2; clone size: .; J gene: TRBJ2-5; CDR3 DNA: TGCGCCAGCAGCCTGGGGGGTAGCGGGAGCGGTCGGGAGACCCAGTACTTC; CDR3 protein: CASSLGGSGSGRETQYF
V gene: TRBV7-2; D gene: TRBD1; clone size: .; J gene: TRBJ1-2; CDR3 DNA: TGTGCCAGCAGCCCCCGTGGCAGGGGGAGGTATGGCTACACCTTC; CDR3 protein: CASSPRGRGRYGYTF
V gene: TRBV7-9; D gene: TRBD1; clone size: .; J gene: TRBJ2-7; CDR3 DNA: TGTGCCAGCAGCTCGGGACAGGGACAAGACGAGCAGTACTTC; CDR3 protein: CASSSGQGQDEQYF
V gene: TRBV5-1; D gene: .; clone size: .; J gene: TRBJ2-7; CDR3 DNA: TGCGCCAGCAGTTTTAAGGCAGGGAAGGACGAGCAGTACTTC; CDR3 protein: CASSFKAGKDEQYF